The 6 T cell receptor beta chains below were found in one sample sequenced in a study of cytomegalovirus exposure and HLA in healthy donors. PCR used 60 Vbeta primers and 13 Jbeta primers. Some clones are missing from TCRdb's copy, which holds only in-frame ones; the method was immunoSEQ multiplex PCR. The data contain about 200,000 clones, 75% to 90% of them singletons. The specimen was PBMCs. The origin of the receptors is a middle-aged woman in good health and CMV-seronegative.

This clone was counted a few times. This chain uses TRBV7-9 with TRBJ2-7, with 8 bases lining up with TRBD1. CDR1 is SEHNR, CDR2 FQNEAQ, per germline (reference sequence). The CDR3 contains 16 residues. V lost 6 bases, J lost 4 bases, and 14 bases stayed unmatched. DNA for the CDR3: TGTGCCAGCAGTCCAGGGACAGGTCCGGGAAAGTACGAGCAGTACTTC. Amino acids: CASSPGTGPGKYEQYF.

V usage is TRBV5-4 and J usage is TRBJ2-3, with 7 bases that match TRBD2. From germline, CDR1 is SGHNT and CDR2 YYREEE (reference sequence). Losses at the gene ends were 3 bases for V and 0 bases for J; bases not matched to a gene: 10. This CDR3 contains 17 residues. CDR3 residues: CASSWGGGGPSTDTQYF. The CDR3 coding sequence is TGTGCCAGCAGCTGGGGGGGTGGCGGGCCAAGCACAGATACGCAGTATTTT.

This chain joins TRBV30 and TRBJ1-5; D possibly corresponds to TRBD1 (6 bases). The length of the CDR3 is 13 residues. Germline V gene data show CDR1 as GTSNPN and CDR2 as SVGIG (reference sequence). V lost 5 bases, J lost 4 bases, and 12 bases lay in between. The CDR3 DNA reads TGTGCCTGGGAGACAGGCCGGAATCAGCCCCAGCATTTT. It is translated as CAWETGRNQPQHF. The complete variable domain, with remaining parts taken from reference TRBV30 and TRBJ1-5, reads SQTIHQWPATLVQPVGSPLSLECTVEGTSNPNLYWYRQAAGRGLQLLFYSVGIGQISSEVPQNLSASRPQDRQFILSSKKLLLSDSGFYLCAWETGRNQPQHFGDGTRLSIL.

The chain is built from TRBV14 and TRBJ1-5; the match to TRBD1 covers 12 bases. CDR1 and CDR2 (germline): SGHDN, FVKESK. The CDR3 sequence is 20 residues long. J was trimmed by 5 bases and V by 2 bases; bases with no gene match: 16. DNA of the CDR3: TGTGCCAGCAGCCAACCCCAGGGACAGGGGGCGATGGGGGAGGATCAGCCCCAGCATTTT. It codes for CASSQPQGQGAMGEDQPQHF.

The gene calls are TRBV23-1 and TRBJ1-1, with D possibly TRBD1 on 5 matching bases. TRBV23-1 belongs to the ORF category, with a function that is uncertain. The CDR3 consists of 17 residues. V dropped 0 bases and J dropped 1 base, with 15 bases sitting between them. The CDR3 loop reads CASSQSPDLTENTEAFF. Here the CDR3 DNA reads TGCGCCAGCAGTCAATCCCCGGACCTGACAGAGAACACTGAAGCTTTCTTT.

The chain is built from TRBV19 and TRBJ1-1; D remains unclear. V lost 3 bases and J 5 bases, leaving 7 bases between the germline ends. The CDR3 has 12 residues. The germline gives CDR1 LNHDA, CDR2 SQIVND (reference sequence). This CDR3 reads CASSIWPTEAFF. CDR3 bases: TGTGCCAGTAGTATTTGGCCGACTGAAGCTTTCTTT.